This T cell receptor beta chain was identified in a study of radiation and T cells in renal cell carcinoma. With regard to this clone: The antigen is unknown.

Measured with immunoSEQ multiplex PCR; TCRdb has only the in-frame clones, and not every one. Among about 160,000 clones, approximately 90% were seen once, and the ten largest hold over 3.5%. Time point described: baseline pretreatment blood. Treatment defined: 15 Gy SBRT to primary tumor, nephrectomy 4 weeks later. Germline values: CDR1 ENHRY, CDR2 SYGVKD. V shed 5 bases and J 4 bases; nucleotides not matched to a gene: 5. This CDR3 comprises 14 residues. Regarding the study as a whole: Pretreatment tumor biopsies were lacking, so baseline clonotypes are unknown.

This clonotype was obtained from a woman in her 70s with renal cell carcinoma. The rearrangement uses TRBV10-3 and TRBJ1-3, with 7 bases fitting TRBD1. This sample comprised blood, obtained from a patient whose treatment included radiotherapy and nephrectomy. CDR3 sequence (DNA): TGTGCCATCAGTCCGGGACAGATCGGAAACACCATATATTTT. It specifies CAISPGQIGNTIYF.